Listed below are T cell receptor beta chains from one sample, sequenced in a study of OX40 agonist ivuxolimab in advanced cancers. Using immunoSEQ multiplex PCR, the repertoire was profiled, and TCRdb retains in-frame clones only, with some absent. The sample carries approximately 70,000 clones, around 83% recorded once. This specimen was CD4+ or CD8+ T cells sorted from blood, taken in a trial of the OX40 agonist ivuxolimab. These receptors all stem from an adult with an advanced solid tumor such as melanoma, head and neck, liver or kidney cancer. The CDR3 runs from the conserved cysteine through the conserved F or W. The D gene is left open where the match is weak. Some rows have no size entry. The others give once, few or many, or a class for an expanded clone.

clone size	V gene	J gene	CDR3 length	D gene	CDR3 DNA	CDR3 protein
NA	TRBV11-2	TRBJ1-4	11	NA	TGTGCCAGCAGCCCGGCCGGAAAACTGTTTTTT	CASSPAGKLFF
once	TRBV6-1	TRBJ2-7	14	NA	TGTGCCAGCAGTGAAGAGGGGCCCACCTACGAGCAGTACTTC	CASSEEGPTYEQYF
NA	TRBV28	TRBJ2-2	16	NA	TGTGCCAGCAGGTCGCGGCCGGGGGTGGGGACCGGGGAGCTGTTTTTT	CASRSRPGVGTGELFF
NA	TRBV7-8	TRBJ2-5	15	TRBD1	TGTGCCAGCAGCTACGGACAGGGGGTTTCGGAGACCCAGTACTTC	CASSYGQGVSETQYF
NA	TRBV2	TRBJ1-2	16	NA	TGTGCCAGCAGTGTCGGAGGTTGGGGGGGCGTCTATGGCTACACCTTC	CASSVGGWGGVYGYTF
NA	TRBV18	TRBJ1-5	15	TRBD1	TGTGCCAGCTCACCCAGGACAGGGCCCCAGGGGCCCCAGCATTTT	CASSPRTGPQGPQHF
NA	TRBV19	TRBJ2-1	15	TRBD1	TGTGCCAGTAGTAAAGACAGGGAATACTACAATGAGCAGTTCTTC	CASSKDREYYNEQFF
NA	TRBV7-9	TRBJ1-1	14	NA	TGTGCCAGCAGTACCCCCGGCAAGAACACTGAAGCTTTCTTT	CASSTPGKNTEAFF
NA	TRBV20-1	TRBJ2-1	11	NA	TGCAGTGTTGCGGCCGACAATGAGCAGTTCTTC	CSVAADNEQFF
NA	TRBV28	TRBJ1-2	16	NA	TGTGCCAGCAGTTTAATTGCCCCTGGAGGATCCTATGGCTACACCTTC	CASSLIAPGGSYGYTF
NA	TRBV18	TRBJ1-2	12	NA	TGTGCCAGCTCACCACCTAATAGTGGCTACACCTTC	CASSPPNSGYTF
NA	TRBV5-1	TRBJ2-1	12	NA	TGCGCCAGCGGAGGACGCCCCGATGAGCAGTTCTTC	CASGGRPDEQFF
NA	TRBV19	TRBJ1-2	14	TRBD1	TGTGCCAGTAGTATATTGGGACAGGCCTATGGCTACACCTTC	CASSILGQAYGYTF
NA	TRBV6-1	TRBJ2-1	15	NA	TGTGCCAGCAGTGAGGGCAGAAGCTCCTACAATGAGCAGTTCTTC	CASSEGRSSYNEQFF
NA	TRBV6-5	TRBJ1-2	14	NA	TGTGCCAGCCGGGGGGACGGCCGCAAGTATGGCTACACCTTC	CASRGDGRKYGYTF
once	TRBV6-1	TRBJ2-5	16	TRBD2	TGTGCCAGCAGTGCAAGCGGGGGGGCACGGGCAGAGACCCAGTACTTC	CASSASGGARAETQYF
NA	TRBV6-5	TRBJ2-7	13	TRBD1	TGTGCCAGCAGTTCCCTATCCAGGGACAGGCAGTACTTC	CASSSLSRDRQYF
NA	TRBV6-4	TRBJ2-2	14	NA	TGTGCCAGCAGGGAGGTTGGGAACACCGGGGAGCTGTTTTTT	CASREVGNTGELFF
NA	TRBV18	TRBJ2-7	15	NA	TGTGCCAGCTCACCAGACGGACAGTACTCCTACGAGCAGTACTTC	CASSPDGQYSYEQYF
NA	TRBV6-5	TRBJ2-7	10	NA	TGTGCCAGCAGTGAGCCCGAGCAGTACTTC	CASSEPEQYF
NA	TRBV7-2	TRBJ1-4	14	NA	TGTGCCAGCAGCCTGGGGGGGCGTAATGAAAAACTGTTTTTT	CASSLGGRNEKLFF
NA	TRBV7-2	TRBJ2-1	16	TRBD2	TGTGCCAGCAGCTTATTAGTAGCGGGGGGGACGAATGAGCAGTTCTTC	CASSLLVAGGTNEQFF
NA	TRBV5-6	TRBJ2-7	12	NA	TGTGCCAGCAGCATGGAAAGGTTGGAGCAGTACTTC	CASSMERLEQYF
NA	TRBV5-1	TRBJ1-2	14	NA	TGCGCCAGCGCTGCTCCTCCCTCTAACTATGGCTACACCTTC	CASAAPPSNYGYTF
NA	TRBV10-3	TRBJ1-1	18	TRBD1	TGTGCCATCAGTGAGCCGACAGGGAGTGAAACGTATTCATCTGAAGCTTTCTTT	CAISEPTGSETYSSEAFF
NA	TRBV19	TRBJ1-1	12	NA	TGTGCCACCACGGGGGTGAACACTGAAGCTTTCTTT	CATTGVNTEAFF
NA	TRBV6-4	TRBJ1-6	12	NA	TGTGCCAGCAGTGCGGGCCCGCGGAACCTCCACTTT	CASSAGPRNLHF
NA	TRBV9	TRBJ2-3	13	NA	TGTGCCAGCAATAGGGGAGTCCAAGATACGCAGTATTTT	CASNRGVQDTQYF
NA	TRBV19	TRBJ1-4	15	NA	TGTGCCAGTAGAGGCAGGAGGGGGACTAATGAAAAACTGTTTTTT	CASRGRRGTNEKLFF
NA	TRBV25-1	TRBJ1-4	13	TRBD1	TGTGCCAGCAACAGGGGTGGGAGTGAAAAACTGTTTTTT	CASNRGGSEKLFF
NA	TRBV6-6	TRBJ2-5	13	NA	TGTGCCAGCAGTTGGCGGACGGGGGAGACCCAGTACTTC	CASSWRTGETQYF
NA	TRBV6-5	TRBJ2-3	12	NA	TGTGCCAGCACCGATTTCACAGATACGCAGTATTTT	CASTDFTDTQYF
NA	TRBV4-2	TRBJ1-5	16	NA	TGTGCCAGCAGCCAAGATCCGGGCAGGGACTATCAGCCCCAGCATTTT	CASSQDPGRDYQPQHF
few	TRBV4-1	TRBJ2-7	13	NA	TGCGCCAGCAGCCAAGTGGGGATATACGAGCAGTACTTC	CASSQVGIYEQYF
NA	TRBV7-2	TRBJ1-5	13	NA	TGTGCCAGCAGCACCAAGCACGGTCAGCCCCAGCATTTT	CASSTKHGQPQHF
NA	TRBV2	TRBJ1-5	16	TRBD1	TGTGCCAGCAGTGACGACAGGGGACGAAGCAATCAGCCCCAGCATTTT	CASSDDRGRSNQPQHF
NA	TRBV5-1	TRBJ2-7	14	NA	TGCGCCAGCAGCTTCAGGGGGGAGGACTACGAGCAGTACTTC	CASSFRGEDYEQYF
NA	TRBV6-1	TRBJ1-3	14	NA	TGTGCCAGCAGTGAATTAGGGTGGGGAAACACCATATATTTT	CASSELGWGNTIYF